This T cell receptor (beta chain) comes out of a study of T-cell memory formation after mild COVID-19. It was 5'RACE with constant-segment primers that produced the TCR alpha and TCR beta cDNA libraries, which carried sample barcodes and UMIs. TCRdb used MiXCR to reprocess the 5' RACE reads, holding one entry per CDR3 protein. The repertoire holds just over 300,000 distinct CDR3 sequences, with approximately 19% as singletons. Trimming removed 5 bases from V and 6 bases from J, with 20 bases in between. The CDR3 extends over 16 amino acids. Germline CDR1 and CDR2: MNHNY and SVGAGI (reference sequence). General study results and limits: The study found balanced CD4/CD8 in clones contracting day 15 to 85 and a CD4+ lean in later expanders. Among clones peaking at day 37 in the second wave, SARS-CoV-2 specificity remained unconfirmed.

This clonotype was picked up a small number of times. Its target is unknown. Source material: PBMCs or a T cell subset sorted from them (not recorded which). The V call is TRBV6-6, the J call TRBJ2-1, with D perhaps TRBD1 (7 bases). The sequence was obtained from a man between 18 and 29 years old who had mild COVID-19 (a few samples of this study predate the infection). Cell type and time point are not known. The CDR3 region has the DNA TGTGCCAGCAGTGGATGGACCGGGGGACAGTTCAATGAGCAGTTCTTC. It encodes CASSGWTGGQFNEQFF.